This record covers a single T cell receptor beta chain. Its antigen is unidentified. Sequenced by immunoSEQ multiplex PCR; TCRdb stores in-frame clones only, minus some. The sample yields over 200,000 clones, around 90% seen once. V gave up 0 bases and J gave up 5 bases; unmatched junction bases: 9. CDR1 is SGDLS, CDR2 YYNGEE, per germline. This CDR3 region has 17 residues. This sample is part of a study of cytomegalovirus exposure and HLA in healthy donors. Notes on the study in general: In a later analysis, first-cohort TCR clusters were found to tend to co-occur in the 120 or so validation repertoires. The study designated 150 or so TCR beta chains cytomegalovirus-associated.

The sequence derives from a woman in her late teens or twenties in good health and CMV-seropositive. The sequenced material came from PBMCs. V and J are TRBV9 and TRBJ2-7; 12 nucleotides line up with TRBD2. In DNA, the CDR3 is TGTGCCAGCAGCGTAGCGCCTCTAGCGGGAGGGCCTAACGAGCAGTACTTC. Residues: CASSVAPLAGGPNEQYF.